A single sample is the source of the 29 T cell receptor beta chains below, sequenced in a study of blood T cell repertoires in COVID-19. Sequenced by immunoSEQ multiplex PCR; TCRdb stores in-frame clones only, minus some. The sample consists of more than 400,000 clones, roughly 87% of them appearing once. Sequencing input: PBMCs or T cells enriched from blood (not recorded which). The origin of the receptors is a man aged 18 to 29 who had recovered from COVID-19.

This chain joins TRBV30 and TRBJ1-2; 7 bases are shared with TRBD1. CDR3 size: 14 residues. CDR1 and CDR2 from the germline V gene are GTSNPN and SVGIG (reference sequence). Losses at the gene ends were 4 bases for V and 6 bases for J; bases not matched to a gene: 11. The DNA of the CDR3 is TGTGCCTGGACGAGCCGACAGGGACTCGATGGCTACACCTTC. This encodes CAWTSRQGLDGYTF.

This clone was picked up one time. The V gene is TRBV11-2, the J gene TRBJ2-3; D is uncertain. In germline, CDR1 is SGHAT, CDR2 FQNNGV. The germline V and J ends were trimmed by 5 bases and 5 bases, with 8 bases remaining between them. The CDR3 length is 12 residues. The CDR3 sequence: CASSRVVDTQYF. The CDR3 DNA sequence: TGTGCCAGCAGCCGAGTGGTAGATACGCAGTATTTT.

The chain couples TRBV29-1 to TRBJ1-2, with TRBD1 matching 8 bases. J lost 3 bases, V lost 4 bases, and 4 bases had no gene match. Germline V gene data show CDR1 as SQVTM and CDR2 as ANQGSEA. The CDR3 contains 13 residues. The CDR3 spells CSVGQGQYYGYTF. CDR3 DNA sequence: TGCAGCGTTGGACAGGGGCAATACTATGGCTACACCTTC.

J is TRBJ1-2 and V is TRBV3-1 (or the pseudogene TRBV3-2); D gene uncertain. This CDR3 is 18 amino acids long. Germline CDR1 LGHDT, CDR2 YNNKEL (reference sequence). V was pared by 1 base and J by 4 bases, with 22 bases between. The CDR3 is CASSQVSPSGGIGYGYTF. In DNA form, the CDR3 reads TGTGCCAGCAGCCAAGTAAGCCCCAGTGGAGGGATCGGCTATGGCTACACCTTC.

The V call is TRBV27, the J call TRBJ2-7; 7 bases are a match to TRBD1. The CDR3 length is 12 residues. The V and J ends lost 6 bases and 2 bases, in that order; junction bases with no gene match: 1. Germline-derived CDR1 and CDR2 are MNHEY and SMNVEV (reference sequence). CDR3 loop: CASRGQTYEQYF. In nucleotides, the CDR3 is TGTGCCAGCAGGGGACAGACCTACGAGCAGTACTTC.

This clone was picked up one time. This chain uses TRBV29-1 with TRBJ1-2; possibly TRBD1 for D (5 bases). The germline gives CDR1 SQVTM, CDR2 ANQGSEA. Trimming shortened V by 3 bases and J by 3 bases, and 8 bases separated the two germline ends. The CDR3 loop spans 12 amino acids. In DNA form, the CDR3 reads TGCAGCGTTGAGGAGACAGACTATGGCTACACCTTC. Translating it yields CSVEETDYGYTF. Drawing the rest from reference TRBV29-1 and TRBJ1-2, the complete variable domain is SAVISQKPSRDICQRGTSLTIQCQVDSQVTMMFWYRQQPGQSLTLIATANQGSEATYESGFVIDKFPISRPNLTFSTLTVSNMSPEDSSIYLCSVEETDYGYTFGSGTRLTVV.

CDR3 region: CSVKPTSGYNEQFF. CDR3 coding DNA: TGCAGCGTTAAGCCCACTAGCGGCTACAATGAGCAGTTCTTC. This chain links TRBV29-1 with TRBJ2-1; 8 nucleotides agree with TRBD2. Trimming cost V 5 bases and J 3 bases; bases outside gene matches: 6. CDR3 length equals 14 residues. The germline V gene encodes CDR1 SQVTM and CDR2 ANQGSEA.

The chain is built from TRBV19 and TRBJ1-5; 10 bases align to TRBD1. Germline V gene sequence: CDR1 LNHDA, CDR2 SQIVND (reference sequence). There are 17 residues in the CDR3. The ends lost 3 bases at V and 3 bases at J; junction bases unmatched: 8. CDR3: CASSIRDRGRDNQPQHF. The CDR3 nucleotides are TGTGCCAGTAGTATCCGGGACAGGGGCCGGGACAATCAGCCCCAGCATTTT.

The rearrangement links TRBV19 to TRBJ1-1, with D possibly matching TRBD1 (5 bases). The CDR3 extends over 14 amino acids. The V gene's germline CDR1 is LNHDA and CDR2 SQIVND (reference sequence). The V and J ends lost 7 bases and 0 bases respectively, with 12 bases between them. The CDR3 loop is CASIAGRMNTEAFF. The CDR3 nucleotides are TGTGCCAGTATCGCAGGGCGGATGAACACTGAAGCTTTCTTT.

This chain connects TRBV28 to TRBJ1-3; 7 nucleotides align to TRBD1. With 7 bases clipped from V and 4 bases from J, the junction kept 7 bases outside the gene matches. This CDR3 has 14 residues. The germline gives CDR1 MDHEN, CDR2 SYDVKM. The CDR3 spells CASINRDRGNTIYF. The CDR3 DNA reads as TGTGCCAGCATTAACCGGGACAGAGGAAACACCATATATTTT.

The genes are TRBV18 and TRBJ1-5; tentatively, D is TRBD1 (5 bases). Germline V gene sequence: CDR1 KGHSH, CDR2 LQKENI. V lost 5 bases and J 6 bases, leaving 17 bases between the germline ends. This CDR3 has 15 residues. CDR3 nucleotide sequence: TGTGCCAGCTCAGGAGCCCAGGGAGGCCGTCAGCCCCAGCATTTT. This translates into CASSGAQGGRQPQHF.

The rearrangement links TRBV18 to TRBJ2-6; a possible D gene is TRBD2 (6 bases). The germline V gene has CDR1 KGHSH and CDR2 LQKENI. This CDR3 has 20 amino acids. V was trimmed by 2 bases and J by 0 bases, leaving 20 bases between them. The CDR3 DNA reads as TGTGCCAGCTCACCAACTCCCATGGGGGGAACTCTCTCTGGGGCCAACGTCCTGACTTTC. Its translation: CASSPTPMGGTLSGANVLTF.

This rearrangement joins TRBV19 to TRBJ2-1; D is unresolved. The CDR3 has 16 residues. Germline lookup yields CDR1 LNHDA and CDR2 SQIVND (reference sequence). V was trimmed by 1 base and J by 0 bases, leaving 10 bases between them. This CDR3 is CASSIARLSSYNEQFF. DNA for the CDR3: TGTGCCAGTAGTATAGCCAGGCTTTCCTCCTACAATGAGCAGTTCTTC.

The rearrangement uses TRBV28 and TRBJ2-7, with TRBD1 identical over 10 bases. The CDR3 runs 13 residues. Germline trimming cut 7 bases from V and 5 bases from J; bases unmatched to any gene: 5. Germline V gene sequence: CDR1 MDHEN, CDR2 SYDVKM. CDR3 coding DNA: TGTGCCAGCAACCGGGACAGGGGTAACGAGCAGTACTTC. Its translation: CASNRDRGNEQYF.

V usage is TRBV7-8 and J usage is TRBJ1-2; D not resolved. The CDR3 totals 14 residues. Trimming took off 1 base at V and 8 bases at J, with 14 bases between the two ends. Germline-derived CDR1 and CDR2 are SGHVS and FQNEAQ. The chain's CDR3 is CASSLGGGAGGYTF. In DNA form, the CDR3 reads TGTGCCAGCAGCTTAGGTGGCGGAGCGGGGGGCTACACCTTC.

The chain employs TRBV21-1 and TRBJ1-6. TRBV21-1 is annotated as a pseudogene. The CDR3 contains 16 residues. The CDR3 DNA reads TGTGCCAGCAGCTGCAGGGACTGCCCCACCAATTCACCCCTCCACTTT. The encoded protein is CASSCRDCPTNSPLHF.

This chain links TRBV6-6 with TRBJ1-1, with a weak D call TRBD1 (5 bases). The CDR3 loop spans 13 amino acids. V lost 5 bases and J 6 bases, leaving 13 bases between the germline ends. Germline V CDR1 and CDR2: MNHNY, SVGAGI (reference sequence). Here the CDR3 reads CASSRDSPSEAFF. CDR3 nucleotide sequence: TGTGCCAGCAGTAGAGACAGCCCCTCTGAAGCTTTCTTT.

For the CDR3, the DNA is TGTGCCTGGAGTGTACAGGGGAGCTCCTACGAGCAGTACTTC. This encodes CAWSVQGSSYEQYF. The rearrangement uses TRBV30 and TRBJ2-7; 7 bases agree with TRBD1. CDR1 is GTSNPN and CDR2 is SVGIG in the germline V gene (reference sequence). Trimming took 0 bases from V and 0 from J; bases not matched to a gene: 2. CDR3 length equals 14 residues.

The chain links TRBV7-9 to TRBJ1-3; D is undetermined. Trimming stripped 3 bases from V and 7 bases from J, with 22 bases between. The CDR3 loop spans 17 amino acids. CDR1 and CDR2 from the germline V gene are SEHNR and FQNEAQ (reference sequence). For the CDR3, the DNA is TGTGCCAGCAGCTTTGGGGTTGGAGGCAGTACGGCTAACACCATATATTTT. Its protein is CASSFGVGGSTANTIYF. The full variable domain, its missing parts supplied by reference TRBV7-9 and TRBJ1-3, is DTGVSQNPRHKITKRGQNVTFRCDPISEHNRLYWYRQTLGQGPEFLTYFQNEAQLEKSRLLSDRFSAERPKGSFSTLEIQRTEQGDSAMYLCASSFGVGGSTANTIYFGEGSWLTVV.

The rearrangement uses TRBV9 and TRBJ1-1; the match to TRBD1 covers 8 bases. This CDR3 comprises 13 residues. Trimming removed 0 bases from V and 8 bases from J; junction bases left unmatched: 3. Germline CDR1 SGDLS, CDR2 YYNGEE. The CDR3 loop reads CASSVEDRVEAFF. Written as DNA, the CDR3 is TGTGCCAGCAGCGTAGAGGACAGGGTGGAAGCTTTCTTT. The whole variable domain, remainder taken from reference TRBV9 and TRBJ1-1, is DSGVTQTPKHLITATGQRVTLRCSPRSGDLSVYWYQQSLDQGLQFLIQYYNGEERAKGNILERFSAQQFPDLHSELNLSSLELGDSALYFCASSVEDRVEAFFGQGTRLTVV.

The chain carries TRBV28 and TRBJ2-1, with 9 positions matching TRBD2. With V trimmed by 3 bases and J by 1 base, 7 bases remained unmatched. The germline CDR1 and CDR2 sequences are MDHEN and SYDVKM. The CDR3 is 17 residues long. The CDR3 sequence: CASSLWAGGPSYNEQFF. The CDR3 bases are TGTGCCAGCAGTTTGTGGGCGGGAGGGCCGTCCTACAATGAGCAGTTCTTC. Filled out from reference TRBV28 and TRBJ2-1, the complete variable domain reads DVKVTQSSRYLVKRTGEKVFLECVQDMDHENMFWYRQDPGLGLRLIYFSYDVKMKEKGDIPEGYSVSREKKERFSLILESASTNQTSMYLCASSLWAGGPSYNEQFFGPGTRLTVL.

The gene calls are TRBV7-9 and TRBJ2-3; tentatively, D is TRBD2 (6 bases). This CDR3 comprises 16 residues. Germline-derived CDR1 and CDR2 are SEHNR and FQNEAQ (reference sequence). V shed 5 bases and J shed 6 bases, with 21 bases lying between them. This CDR3 reads CASSLGEAPLLDTQYF. DNA of the CDR3: TGTGCCAGCAGCCTCGGGGAGGCTCCCTTGCTGGATACGCAGTATTTT.

V gene TRBV19 combines with J gene TRBJ1-5, with D uncertain. This CDR3 has 12 residues. Germline-derived CDR1 and CDR2 are LNHDA and SQIVND (reference sequence). The V end was cut by 4 bases, the J end by 9 bases, with 10 bases between. Here the CDR3 DNA reads TGTGCCAGTAGTACCAAAGAGCGGCCCCAGCATTTT. Translated, it gives CASSTKERPQHF.

In its sample, this clone was seen a few times. The genes are TRBV5-6 and TRBJ1-2; 11 bases map to TRBD1. This CDR3 is 12 amino acids long. J gave up 8 bases and V 7 bases, and 4 bases lay outside the gene matches. CDR1 and CDR2 from the germline V gene are SGHDT and YYEEEE. DNA for the CDR3: TGTGCCAGCCGGACAGGGGGCGCCGGCTACACCTTC. It codes for CASRTGGAGYTF.

This chain uses TRBV12-3 or TRBV12-4 with TRBJ2-7, with TRBD1 identical over 7 bases. The CDR3 contains 13 residues. V lost 7 bases and J lost 0; bases outside the gene matches: 3. DNA for the CDR3: TGTGCCAGCAACCGGGACAGCTCCTACGAGCAGTACTTC. Translating it yields CASNRDSSYEQYF.

V is TRBV19 and J is TRBJ1-3; D possibly corresponds to TRBD1 (5 bases). This CDR3 contains 14 residues. Germline V gene data show CDR1 as LNHDA and CDR2 as SQIVND (reference sequence). Between the trimmed V and J ends, which lost 6 bases and 3 bases, there was a span of 12 bases. The CDR3 protein is CASSLQGVGNTIYF. The CDR3 DNA sequence: TGTGCCAGTAGCTTGCAAGGGGTTGGAAACACCATATATTTT.

The genes are TRBV12-5 and TRBJ1-1; no reliable D call. The CDR3 is 12 amino acids. Trimming removed 5 bases from V and 11 bases from J, with 15 bases in between. CDR1 and CDR2 (germline): LGHNT, FRNRAP. This CDR3 is CASGPTIVLAFF. CDR3 nucleotides: TGTGCTAGTGGTCCGACTATCGTTCTGGCTTTCTTT.

The chain links TRBV5-1 to TRBJ2-2; no definite D call. Deletions cut 4 bases from V and 4 bases from J, with 14 bases between. The CDR3 contains 15 residues. Germline V gives CDR1 SGHRS, CDR2 YFSETQ. CDR3: CASSVTAKTTGELFF. The CDR3 nucleotides are TGCGCCAGCAGCGTTACAGCTAAGACCACCGGGGAGCTGTTTTTT. Together with reference TRBV5-1 and TRBJ2-2, the CDR3 gives the full variable domain: KAGVTQTPRYLIKTRGQQVTLSCSPISGHRSVSWYQQTPGQGLQFLFEYFSETQRNKGNFPGRFSGRQFSNSRSEMNVSTLELGDSALYLCASSVTAKTTGELFFGEGSRLTVL.

The chain recombines TRBV9 with TRBJ2-3, with a possible D match to TRBD1 (5 bases). The V and J ends lost 0 bases and 6 bases respectively, with 14 bases between them. Germline V lookup: CDR1 SGDLS, CDR2 YYNGEE. The length of the CDR3 is 15 residues. CDR3 protein: CASSVVGGKGDTQYF. In nucleotides, the CDR3 is TGTGCCAGCAGCGTAGTGGGTGGGAAGGGGGATACGCAGTATTTT. Full variable domain (remainder filled in from reference TRBV9 and TRBJ2-3): DSGVTQTPKHLITATGQRVTLRCSPRSGDLSVYWYQQSLDQGLQFLIQYYNGEERAKGNILERFSAQQFPDLHSELNLSSLELGDSALYFCASSVVGGKGDTQYFGPGTRLTVL.